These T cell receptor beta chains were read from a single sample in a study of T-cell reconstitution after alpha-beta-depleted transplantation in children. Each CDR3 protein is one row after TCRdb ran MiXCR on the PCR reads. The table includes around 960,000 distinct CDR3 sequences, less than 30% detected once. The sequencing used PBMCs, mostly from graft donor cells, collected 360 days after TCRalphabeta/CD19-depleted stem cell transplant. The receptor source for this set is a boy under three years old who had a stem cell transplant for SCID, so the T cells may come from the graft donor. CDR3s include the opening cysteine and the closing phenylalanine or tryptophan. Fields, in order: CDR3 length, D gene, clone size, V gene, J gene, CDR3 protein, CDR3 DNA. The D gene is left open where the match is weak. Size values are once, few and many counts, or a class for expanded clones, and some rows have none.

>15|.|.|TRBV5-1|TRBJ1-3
CASSSTGNSGNTIYF
TGCGCCAGCAGCTCAACAGGGAACTCTGGAAACACCATATATTTT
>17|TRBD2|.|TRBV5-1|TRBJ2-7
CASSSVPLGGDIYEQYF
TGCGCCAGCAGCTCGGTTCCCCTGGGGGGGGATATCTACGAGCAGTACTTC
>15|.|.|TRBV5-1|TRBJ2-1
CASSLPATSYNEQFF
TGCGCCAGCAGCCTCCCAGCGACCTCCTACAATGAGCAGTTCTTC
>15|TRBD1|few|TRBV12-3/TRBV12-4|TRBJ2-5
CASRGRTGGLETQYF
TGTGCCAGCAGGGGCCGGACAGGGGGATTAGAGACCCAGTACTTC
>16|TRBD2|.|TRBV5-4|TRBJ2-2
CASSLGRGGNTWELFF
TGTGCCAGCAGCCTTGGGAGGGGTGGAAACACCTGGGAGCTGTTTTTT
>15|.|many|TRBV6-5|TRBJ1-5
CASSYSRYSNQPQHF
TGTGCCAGCAGTTACTCCCGATATAGCAATCAGCCCCAGCATTTT
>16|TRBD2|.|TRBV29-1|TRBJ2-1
CSVMTSGGLSYNEQFF
TGCAGCGTTATGACTAGCGGGGGGCTCTCCTACAATGAGCAGTTCTTC
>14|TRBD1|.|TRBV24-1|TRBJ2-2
CATSGTGYTGELFF
TGTGCCACCAGTGGGACAGGGTACACCGGGGAGCTGTTTTTT
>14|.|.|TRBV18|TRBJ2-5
CASSPMVAQETQYF
TGTGCCAGCTCACCAATGGTAGCGCAAGAGACCCAGTACTTC
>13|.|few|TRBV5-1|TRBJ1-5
CASSLVVDQPQHF
TGCGCCAGCAGCTTGGTCGTGGATCAGCCCCAGCATTTT
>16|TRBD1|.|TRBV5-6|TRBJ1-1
CASSFRQGRGWTEAFF
TGTGCCAGCAGCTTTAGACAGGGGCGAGGTTGGACTGAAGCTTTCTTT
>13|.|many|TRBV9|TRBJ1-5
CASSVEGGQPQHF
TGTGCCAGCAGCGTAGAAGGGGGACAGCCCCAGCATTTT
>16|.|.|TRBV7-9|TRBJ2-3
CASTLVGAGPTDTQYF
TGTGCCAGCACCCTAGTGGGGGCCGGCCCGACGGATACGCAGTATTTT
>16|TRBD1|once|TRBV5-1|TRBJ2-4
CASSPDRGPTKNIQYF
TGCGCCAGCAGCCCCGACAGGGGTCCCACCAAAAACATTCAGTACTTC
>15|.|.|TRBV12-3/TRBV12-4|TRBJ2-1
CASTPPGRTYNEQFF
TGTGCCAGCACGCCCCCGGGACGGACCTACAATGAGCAGTTCTTC
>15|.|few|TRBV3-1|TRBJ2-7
CASSQDRYFADEQYF
TGTGCCAGCAGCCAAGATCGGTATTTTGCGGACGAGCAGTACTTC
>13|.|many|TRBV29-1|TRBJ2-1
CSVNPLGYNEQFF
TGCAGCGTTAACCCTTTAGGGTACAATGAGCAGTTCTTC
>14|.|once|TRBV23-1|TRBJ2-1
CASIRILAYNEQFF
TGCGCCAGCATTAGAATCCTCGCCTACAATGAGCAGTTCTTC
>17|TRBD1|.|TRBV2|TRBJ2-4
CASRGLTGGVGKNIQYF
TGTGCCAGCAGAGGTCTTACAGGGGGCGTGGGCAAAAACATTCAGTACTTC
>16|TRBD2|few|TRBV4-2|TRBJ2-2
CASSQDWGGTPGELFF
TGTGCCAGCAGCCAAGATTGGGGGGGGACCCCCGGGGAGCTGTTTTTT
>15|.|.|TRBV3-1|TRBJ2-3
CASSHRVEGTDTQYF
TGTGCCAGCAGCCACAGGGTGGAGGGCACAGATACGCAGTATTTT
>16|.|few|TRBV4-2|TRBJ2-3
CASSQALAGATDTQYF
TGTGCCAGCAGCCAAGCTTTGGCGGGGGCCACAGATACGCAGTATTTT
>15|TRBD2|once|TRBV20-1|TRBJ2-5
CSAIYSGGLQETQYF
TGCAGTGCCATTTATAGCGGGGGCCTTCAAGAGACCCAGTACTTC
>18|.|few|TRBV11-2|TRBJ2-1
CASSPLEGDSRRYNEQFF
TGTGCCAGCAGCCCCTTAGAGGGAGACAGCCGGAGGTACAATGAGCAGTTCTTC
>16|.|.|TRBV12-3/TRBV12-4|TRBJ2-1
CASSPRTGESYNEQFF
TGTGCCAGCAGCCCTAGGACGGGCGAATCCTACAATGAGCAGTTCTTC
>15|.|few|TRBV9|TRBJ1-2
CASSVGGRAYKGYTF
TGTGCCAGCAGCGTAGGGGGACGGGCCTATAAGGGCTACACCTTC
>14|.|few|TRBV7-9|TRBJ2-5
CASSSGFGQETQYF
TGTGCCAGCAGCTCAGGGTTTGGGCAAGAGACCCAGTACTTC
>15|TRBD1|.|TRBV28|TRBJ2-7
CASSLGGTETYEQYF
TGTGCCAGCAGTTTGGGTGGGACAGAAACCTACGAGCAGTACTTC
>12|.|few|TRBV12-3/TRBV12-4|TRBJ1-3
CASSYTGNTIYF
TGTGCCAGCAGCTACACGGGAAACACCATATATTTT
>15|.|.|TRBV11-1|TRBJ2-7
CASSSHERPSYEQYF
TGTGCCAGCAGCTCCCACGAGAGGCCCTCCTACGAGCAGTACTTC
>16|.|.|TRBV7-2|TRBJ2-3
CASSLVRAASTDTQYF
TGTGCCAGCAGCTTAGTCCGGGCAGCTAGCACAGATACGCAGTATTTT
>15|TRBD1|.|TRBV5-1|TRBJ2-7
CASSLGGTGQYEQYF
TGCGCCAGCAGCTTGGGAGGGACAGGGCAATACGAGCAGTACTTC
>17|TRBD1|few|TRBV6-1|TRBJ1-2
CASSRTGTGRANYGYTF
TGTGCCAGCAGTCGAACCGGGACAGGGAGAGCTAACTATGGCTACACCTTC
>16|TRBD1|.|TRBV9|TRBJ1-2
CASSAPGRGPSYGYTF
TGTGCCAGCAGCGCCCCGGGCAGGGGGCCTAGCTATGGCTACACCTTC
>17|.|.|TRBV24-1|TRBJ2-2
CATSVGGGGQRTGELFF
TGTGCCACCAGTGTAGGCGGGGGCGGCCAAAGGACCGGGGAGCTGTTTTTT
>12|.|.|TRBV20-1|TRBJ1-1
CSAPLTGPEAFF
TGCAGTGCCCCTTTGACAGGACCTGAAGCTTTCTTT
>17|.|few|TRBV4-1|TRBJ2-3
CASSQGRGGVDTDTQYF
TGCGCCAGCAGCCAAGGCAGGGGGGGAGTGGACACAGATACGCAGTATTTT
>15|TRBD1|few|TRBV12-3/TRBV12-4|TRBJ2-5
CASSLNEGGPKTQYF
TGTGCCAGCAGTTTAAATGAAGGGGGCCCCAAGACCCAGTACTTC
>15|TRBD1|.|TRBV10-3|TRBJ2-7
CAISEPDRASYEQYF
TGTGCCATCAGTGAGCCGGACAGGGCCTCCTACGAGCAGTACTTC
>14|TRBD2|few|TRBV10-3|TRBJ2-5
CAISEEAGGETQYF
TGTGCCATCAGTGAAGAGGCGGGGGGCGAGACCCAGTACTTC
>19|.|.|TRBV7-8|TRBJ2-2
CASSLHYLPTGVYTGELFF
TGTGCCAGCAGCTTACACTACCTCCCGACGGGGGTTTACACCGGGGAGCTGTTTTTT
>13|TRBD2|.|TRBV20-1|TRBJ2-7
CSASSTSGYEQYF
TGCAGTGCTAGTAGTACTAGCGGGTACGAGCAGTACTTC
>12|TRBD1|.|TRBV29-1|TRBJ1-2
CSVEGQAYGYTF
TGCAGCGTTGAGGGACAGGCCTATGGCTACACCTTC
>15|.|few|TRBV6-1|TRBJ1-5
CASSPRTGPYQPQHF
TGTGCCAGCAGTCCACGGACGGGGCCCTATCAGCCCCAGCATTTT
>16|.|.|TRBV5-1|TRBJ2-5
CASSLGGPPDRETQYF
TGCGCCAGCAGCTTGGGGGGACCCCCGGATCGCGAGACCCAGTACTTC
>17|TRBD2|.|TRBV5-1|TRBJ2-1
CASSFLWAGGLYNEQFF
TGCGCCAGCAGCTTTCTCTGGGCGGGGGGGCTCTACAATGAGCAGTTCTTC
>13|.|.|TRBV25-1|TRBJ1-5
CASSGGDGQPQHF
TGTGCCAGCAGTGGGGGGGACGGTCAGCCCCAGCATTTT
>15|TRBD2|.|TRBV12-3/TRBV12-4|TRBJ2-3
CASSLRRGVTDTQYF
TGTGCCAGCAGTTTACGGCGGGGGGTCACAGATACGCAGTATTTT
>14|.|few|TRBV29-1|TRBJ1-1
CSVWDGPMNTEAFF
TGCAGCGTTTGGGACGGTCCCATGAACACTGAAGCTTTCTTT
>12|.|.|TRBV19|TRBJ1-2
CASSIRQYGYTF
TGTGCCAGTAGTATCCGCCAGTATGGCTACACCTTC
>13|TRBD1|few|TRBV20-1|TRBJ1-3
CSASAGGGNTIYF
TGCAGTGCTAGTGCAGGGGGCGGAAACACCATATATTTT
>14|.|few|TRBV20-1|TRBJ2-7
CSARGRAFGYEQYF
TGCAGTGCTAGAGGCAGGGCTTTTGGTTACGAGCAGTACTTC
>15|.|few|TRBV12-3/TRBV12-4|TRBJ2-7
CASSLRDKSSYEQYF
TGTGCCAGCAGTCTCCGGGACAAGAGCTCCTACGAGCAGTACTTC
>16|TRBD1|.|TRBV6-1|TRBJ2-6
CASRDRAFSGANVLTF
TGTGCCTCCCGGGACAGGGCTTTCTCTGGGGCCAACGTCCTGACTTTC
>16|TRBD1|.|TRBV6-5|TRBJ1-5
CASSRGTEISNQPQHF
TGTGCCAGCAGTCGGGGGACAGAGATTAGCAATCAGCCCCAGCATTTT